One sample yielded the 19 T cell receptor beta chains listed below, sequenced in a study of lymphopenia after photon versus proton radiotherapy. Data came from immunoSEQ multiplex PCR; TCRdb stores just in-frame clones and leaves some out. The table shows 50,000 to 60,000 clones, with 80% to 95% occurring only once. The sample in question was peripheral blood, obtained from a patient treated with photon-based radiotherapy. All receptors come from a woman aged 40 to 50 with cholangiocarcinoma.

The chain couples TRBV9 to TRBJ1-3; no clear D gene. Germline CDR1 reads SGDLS; CDR2 reads YYNGEE. The CDR3 loop spans 12 amino acids. V was shortened by 5 bases and J by 4 bases, with 7 bases between the two germline ends. The CDR3 region has the DNA TGTGCCAGCAGTAGGGAGGGAAACACCATATATTTT. This sequence encodes CASSREGNTIYF. The full variable domain, completed using reference TRBV9 and TRBJ1-3, is DSGVTQTPKHLITATGQRVTLRCSPRSGDLSVYWYQQSLDQGLQFLIQYYNGEERAKGNILERFSAQQFPDLHSELNLSSLELGDSALYFCASSREGNTIYFGEGSWLTVV.

The V and J genes are TRBV9 and TRBJ2-2, with D maybe TRBD2 (6 bases). Trimming removed 0 bases at V and 0 bases at J, with 6 bases between. This CDR3 has 15 amino acids. The germline V gene has CDR1 SGDLS and CDR2 YYNGEE. CDR3 in amino acids: CASSVAGANTGELFF. In DNA form, the CDR3 reads TGTGCCAGCAGCGTAGCGGGGGCGAACACCGGGGAGCTGTTTTTT.

The rearrangement links TRBV2 to TRBJ2-7; TRBD1 aligns across 7 bases. Per germline, CDR1 SNHLY and CDR2 FYNNEI. V shed 4 bases and J 10 bases; nucleotides not matched to a gene: 10. This CDR3 has 13 amino acids. The CDR3 DNA reads TGTGCCAGCAGTGCAAACAGGGGCCCGGACCAGTACTTC. Its protein product is CASSANRGPDQYF.

This clone was seen once. The chain carries TRBV15 and TRBJ1-5; no clear D gene. Germline-derived CDR1 and CDR2 are LNHNV and YYDKDF (reference sequence). There are 15 residues in the CDR3. The V end lost 1 base, the J end lost 0 bases, and 7 bases lay between the germline ends. The CDR3, as DNA: TGTGCCACCAGCAGAGCAAGACTTAGCAATCAGCCCCAGCATTTT. Its protein is CATSRARLSNQPQHF.

The chain has TRBV27 and TRBJ2-5; tentatively, D is TRBD1 or TRBD2 (6 bases each). The germline V and J ends were trimmed by 8 bases and 7 bases, with 26 bases remaining between them. There are 16 residues in the CDR3. Germline V CDR1 and CDR2: MNHEY, SMNVEV (reference sequence). CDR3 amino acids: CASGTASLGGPGTQYF. DNA for the CDR3: TGTGCCAGCGGAACCGCCTCCCTGGGGGGCCCGGGGACCCAGTACTTC.

This clone was observed a single time. The chain couples TRBV2 to TRBJ1-1, with D unresolved. V shed 3 bases and J shed 1 base, with 9 bases lying between them. Germline V CDR1 and CDR2: SNHLY, FYNNEI. The CDR3 has 14 residues. The CDR3 region is CASSDGHPNTEAFF. The CDR3 DNA reads as TGTGCCAGCAGTGATGGGCACCCGAACACTGAAGCTTTCTTT.

As DNA, the CDR3 is TGTGCCAGCAGCTTAGGTCAGTACAATGAGCAGTTCTTC. It specifies CASSLGQYNEQFF. The chain joins TRBV7-9 to TRBJ2-1; D is ambiguous. V was cut by 1 base and J by 4 bases, with 5 bases left in between. CDR3 length: 13 residues. Germline V gene data show CDR1 as SEHNR and CDR2 as FQNEAQ (reference sequence). The full variable domain, with the rest looked up from reference TRBV7-9 and TRBJ2-1, is DTGVSQNPRHKITKRGQNVTFRCDPISEHNRLYWYRQTLGQGPEFLTYFQNEAQLEKSRLLSDRFSAERPKGSFSTLEIQRTEQGDSAMYLCASSLGQYNEQFFGPGTRLTVL.

The rearrangement uses TRBV11-3 and TRBJ2-1, with a possible D match to TRBD2 (6 bases). The V gene lost 6 bases and the J gene lost 6 bases, with 18 bases spanning the gap. Germline V gives CDR1 SGHNT, CDR2 YENEEA. The CDR3 runs to 15 residues. The CDR3 nucleotides read TGTGCCAGCAGTCCTAGCGCCCCGGGTCTCAATGAGCAGTTCTTC. Protein product: CASSPSAPGLNEQFF.

The V and J genes are TRBV28 and TRBJ2-5, with 8 bases identical to TRBD1. The junction had 3 bases not matched to a gene; V was cut back by 8 bases and J by 1 base. The CDR3 covers 13 residues. The germline gives CDR1 MDHEN, CDR2 SYDVKM. The CDR3 DNA is TGTGCCAGCTTCGGACAGGGCCAAGAGACCCAGTACTTC. This codes for CASFGQGQETQYF.

V usage is TRBV5-4 and J usage is TRBJ1-2; D is unclear. Germline lookup yields CDR1 SGHNT and CDR2 YYREEE (reference sequence). Trimming left V 4 bases short and J 0 bases short, with 13 bases between. The length of the CDR3 is 15 residues. Written as DNA, the CDR3 is TGTGCCAGCAGCGGGCGGACGGAAGCTAACTATGGCTACACCTTC. Its translation is CASSGRTEANYGYTF.

The rearrangement links TRBV21-1 to TRBJ2-5; whether TRBD1, the table's D call, matches the DNA was not checked. TRBV21-1 is flagged as a pseudogene. This CDR3 contains 13 residues. CDR3 in amino acids: CASLRTGKETQYF. The DNA for the CDR3 is TGTGCCAGCCTCAGGACAGGGAAAGAGACCCAGTACTTC.

The gene calls are TRBV7-2 and TRBJ2-5; D possibly matches TRBD1 or TRBD2 (5 bases each). The V end lost 1 base, the J end lost 1 base, and 16 bases lay between the germline ends. Germline-derived CDR1 and CDR2 are SGHTA and FQGNSA. CDR3 length: 17 residues. CDR3 DNA: TGTGCCAGCAGCTTAGGGGGCCCGGGTGGGGGCCAAGAGACCCAGTACTTC. It encodes CASSLGGPGGGQETQYF.

This chain links TRBV19 with TRBJ1-5; D might be TRBD1 (6 bases). V was pared by 3 bases and J by 3 bases, with 15 bases between. The CDR3 length is 16 residues. Germline V CDR1 and CDR2: LNHDA, SQIVND (reference sequence). The CDR3 is CASSMAIGQLNQPQHF. CDR3 nucleotides: TGTGCCAGTAGTATGGCTATAGGACAGCTCAATCAGCCCCAGCATTTT.

J is TRBJ1-3 and V is TRBV19, with TRBD1 matching over 8 bases. CDR3 length equals 16 residues. V gave up 7 bases and J gave up 1 base; unmatched junction bases: 9. From germline, CDR1 is LNHDA and CDR2 SQIVND (reference sequence). As DNA, the CDR3 is TGTGCCAGTACAATCGGGACAGGTGCATCTGGAAACACCATATATTTT. Its protein is CASTIGTGASGNTIYF.

The chain couples TRBV5-1 to TRBJ2-5; TRBD2 matches at 9 bases. V trimming: 7 bases; J trimming: 1 base; junction bases outside the gene matches: 8. Germline loops: CDR1 SGHRS, CDR2 YFSETQ. CDR3 length equals 15 residues. The DNA of the CDR3 is TGCGCCAGCTTACCGGGACTAGCCTTCCAAGAGACCCAGTACTTC. Its protein product is CASLPGLAFQETQYF.

The rearrangement uses TRBV9 and TRBJ2-3; D perhaps matches TRBD1 (6 bases). V dropped 0 bases and J dropped 2 bases, with 10 bases sitting between them. Germline assignment: CDR1 SGDLS and CDR2 YYNGEE. The CDR3 is 15 amino acids. CDR3 nucleotides: TGTGCCAGCAGCGTAGGAAACAGGGCCACAGATACGCAGTATTTT. It encodes CASSVGNRATDTQYF.

J is TRBJ1-2 and V is TRBV5-6, with D possibly TRBD1 on 5 matching bases. V dropped 5 bases and J dropped 7 bases, with 18 bases sitting between them. There are 14 residues in the CDR3. Germline CDR1 is SGHDT and CDR2 is YYEEEE. Here the CDR3 DNA reads TGTGCCAGCAGTTCCTGGTGGAGGGGTGTTGGCTACACCTTC. As protein: CASSSWWRGVGYTF.

This chain connects TRBV7-9 to TRBJ2-7; 10 bases fit TRBD1. V lost 5 bases and J lost 3; bases outside the gene matches: 7. The CDR3 is 15 residues long. The germline gives CDR1 SEHNR, CDR2 FQNEAQ (reference sequence). The CDR3 DNA reads TGTGCCAGCAGCCTAGGACAGGGGGGCCACTACGAGCAGTACTTC. Its translation is CASSLGQGGHYEQYF.

The CDR3 region is CASSEARGVGGYTF. The CDR3 DNA sequence: TGTGCCAGCAGTGAAGCGAGGGGGGTAGGAGGCTACACCTTC. J is TRBJ1-2 and V is TRBV2, with a possible D match to TRBD1 (6 bases). The germline V gene has CDR1 SNHLY and CDR2 FYNNEI. Trimming removed 0 bases at V and 8 bases at J, with 13 bases between. CDR3 length: 14 residues. Looking up the rest from reference TRBV2 and TRBJ1-2 gives the full variable domain: EPEVTQTPSHQVTQMGQEVILRCVPISNHLYFYWYRQILGQKVEFLVSFYNNEISEKSEIFDDQFSVERPDGSNFTLKIRSTKLEDSAMYFCASSEARGVGGYTFGSGTRLTVV.